The 25 T cell receptor beta chains listed next were all sequenced from one sample in a study of technical replicates of blood from four donors. Sequenced by immunoSEQ multiplex PCR; TCRdb stores in-frame clones only, minus some. The sample lists approximately 13,000 clones; 65% to 90% were seen once. Sequenced material: PBMCs. The origin of the receptors is a human donor in good health.

This clone was picked up a small number of times. The chain has TRBV5-1 and TRBJ2-7, with D possibly being TRBD1 (6 bases). Germline CDR1 is SGHRS and CDR2 is YFSETQ. The CDR3 runs 14 residues. Trimming removed 4 bases at V and 2 bases at J, with 13 bases between. DNA of the CDR3: TGCGCCAGCAGCAAAGACAGGCCAACCTACGAGCAGTACTTC. It codes for CASSKDRPTYEQYF.

The chain joins TRBV4-2 to TRBJ2-1, with 8 bases matching TRBD2. Unmatched junction bases numbered 16, after V lost 3 bases and J lost 6 bases. CDR1 and CDR2 (germline): LGHNA, YNFKEQ. The CDR3 covers 18 residues. This chain's CDR3 is CASSQRGRVAGGSNEQFF. In DNA, the CDR3 is TGTGCCAGCAGCCAGAGGGGCAGAGTGGCGGGAGGTTCCAATGAGCAGTTCTTC.

The chain recombines TRBV12-5 with TRBJ2-7, with 7 bases matching TRBD2. Germline CDR1 and CDR2: LGHNT and FRNRAP. CDR3 length: 17 amino acids. Trimming cost V 0 bases and J 0 bases; bases outside gene matches: 8. The CDR3 sequence is CASGLVPGGTSSYEQYF. CDR3 sequence (DNA): TGTGCTAGTGGTTTGGTACCGGGAGGCACCTCCTCCTACGAGCAGTACTTC.

The gene calls are TRBV6-5 and TRBJ1-5, with no clear D. V was cut by 5 bases and J by 9 bases, with 14 bases left in between. The germline V gene has CDR1 MNHEY and CDR2 SVGAGI. The CDR3 has 13 amino acids. In nucleotides, the CDR3 is TGTGCCAGCAGTGCAGACTTCCGGGGGCCCCAGCATTTT. Protein: CASSADFRGPQHF.

Here the CDR3 DNA reads TGTGCCAGCACGGGACTAGATCCAGATACGCAGTATTTT. Protein: CASTGLDPDTQYF. The chain employs TRBV4-2 and TRBJ2-3, with 8 bases lining up with TRBD2. With 7 bases clipped from V and 4 bases from J, the junction kept 4 bases outside the gene matches. CDR3 size: 13 residues. CDR1 LGHNA and CDR2 YNFKEQ come from the germline V gene.

The chain combines TRBV14 with TRBJ2-6; D might be TRBD2 (6 bases). This CDR3 spans 20 amino acids. Germline CDR1 SGHDN, CDR2 FVKESK. Trimming removed 1 base from V and 0 bases from J, with 19 bases in between. The CDR3 DNA reads as TGTGCCAGCAGCCAAGGGGGAAGGGGAGGTTACTTCTCTGGGGCCAACGTCCTGACTTTC. Encoded protein: CASSQGGRGGYFSGANVLTF.

The chain carries TRBV7-3 and TRBJ2-7; TRBD2 agrees at 10 bases. The CDR3 has 16 amino acids. Germline V gives CDR1 SGHTA, CDR2 FQGTGA. V shed 5 bases and J 7 bases; nucleotides not matched to a gene: 14. For the CDR3, the DNA is TGTGCCAGCAGCAATCCGGGTAGCGGGAGGTTAGGGGAGCAGTACTTC. Translation gives CASSNPGSGRLGEQYF.

The J gene is TRBJ2-1, the V gene TRBV7-8; 13 bases are shared with TRBD2. This CDR3 is 16 amino acids long. J lost 9 bases, V lost 1 base, and 6 bases had no gene match. The germline gives CDR1 SGHVS, CDR2 FQNEAQ. The CDR3, as DNA: TGTGCCAGCAGCTTAGGTGGACTAGCGGGAGCGAGTGAGCAGTTCTTC. Translating gives CASSLGGLAGASEQFF.

The chain combines TRBV7-6 with TRBJ1-4; 7 nucleotides align to TRBD1. The V segment lost 5 bases and the J segment 8 bases; nucleotides outside the gene matches: 8. Germline values: CDR1 SGHVS, CDR2 FNYEAQ. This CDR3 has 14 residues. Written as DNA, the CDR3 is TGTGCCAGCAGCCAGGGGGTGAGACGCGAAAAACTGTTTTTT. Its translation is CASSQGVRREKLFF.

The sample holds one count of this clone. This chain uses TRBV12-5 with TRBJ2-2, with D maybe TRBD1 (5 bases). CDR1 is LGHNT, CDR2 FRNRAP, per germline. This CDR3 has 14 residues. V was pared by 6 bases and J by 0 bases, with 8 bases between. This chain's CDR3 is CASGRATNTGELFF. Written as DNA, the CDR3 is TGTGCTAGTGGCAGGGCGACGAACACCGGGGAGCTGTTTTTT.

The chain uses TRBV7-2 and TRBJ2-1, with TRBD1 as a possible D gene (7 bases). V dropped 4 bases and J dropped 6 bases, with 16 bases sitting between them. The CDR3 runs 15 residues. The germline gives CDR1 SGHTA, CDR2 FQGNSA. CDR3 nucleotides: TGTGCCAGCAGCTGGGGGGTGGGACAGACCAATGAGCAGTTCTTC. Residues: CASSWGVGQTNEQFF.

In DNA form, the CDR3 reads TGCGCCAGCAGCGGGGGACTAGCGGGAGGCAATGAGCAGTTCTTC. Translation: CASSGGLAGGNEQFF. The chain recombines TRBV5-1 with TRBJ2-1; 15 bases match TRBD2. The CDR3 is 15 amino acids. V dropped 4 bases and J dropped 6; count of bases not matched to a gene: 2. The germline V gene encodes CDR1 SGHRS and CDR2 YFSETQ.

V usage is TRBV27 and J usage is TRBJ2-1; 9 bases are shared with TRBD2. Per the germline V gene, CDR1 is MNHEY and CDR2 is SMNVEV (reference sequence). The CDR3 has 16 residues. Trimming took 5 bases from V and 2 from J; bases not matched to a gene: 7. CDR3 DNA sequence: TGTGCCAGCAGTCCAATAGCGGGAGCCACCTACAATGAGCAGTTCTTC. Protein product: CASSPIAGATYNEQFF.

Only one count was recorded for this clone. The junction and the germline gene differ at one end; a read error may be behind it. This chain connects TRBV28 to TRBJ2-1; 7 bases are shared with TRBD2. CDR1 and CDR2 (germline): MDHEN, SYDVKM. The CDR3 consists of 15 residues. The CDR3 nucleotides read TGTGCCAGCACCGGGCGGGAGTATCCCTTAAATGCGCAGTTCTTC. It codes for CASTGREYPLNAQFF.

V gene TRBV28 combines with J gene TRBJ1-1, with D perhaps matching TRBD1 (5 bases). This CDR3 contains 16 residues. V lost 3 bases and J lost 1, with 15 bases in between. Germline CDR1 MDHEN, CDR2 SYDVKM. As DNA, the CDR3 is TGTGCCAGCAGTTTTGGGGACGGGGGAGCGAACACTGAAGCTTTCTTT. It encodes CASSFGDGGANTEAFF.

The V and J genes are TRBV25-1 and TRBJ2-5; 12 nucleotides line up with TRBD1. The CDR3 is made up of 17 amino acids. Germline CDR1 reads MGHDK; CDR2 reads SYGVNS. J was trimmed by 5 bases and V by 0 bases; bases with no gene match: 7. The DNA for the CDR3 is TGTGCCAGCAGTGAATATTTCGGGACAGGGGGCGCGGAGACCCAGTACTTC. This gives the protein CASSEYFGTGGAETQYF.

The V and J genes are TRBV9 and TRBJ1-1, with a weak D call TRBD1 (5 bases). This CDR3 has 15 residues. Looked up from germline, CDR1 is SGDLS and CDR2 is YYNGEE. V was pared by 0 bases and J by 1 base, with 10 bases between. For the CDR3, the DNA is TGTGCCAGCAGCGTAGTTAAAGGGGCGAACACTGAAGCTTTCTTT. It codes for CASSVVKGANTEAFF.

The CDR3 DNA follows: TGTGCCAGCAGCTTATCGCGGGGAACGAACACCGGGGAGCTGTTTTTT. Translation: CASSLSRGTNTGELFF. The chain joins TRBV11-3 to TRBJ2-2; possible D gene TRBD2, 6 bases. The CDR3 extends over 16 amino acids. Per the germline V gene, CDR1 is SGHNT and CDR2 is YENEEA. The V end lost 2 bases, the J end lost 0 bases, and 10 bases lay between the germline ends.

The chain recombines TRBV21-1 with TRBJ2-3; the DNA was not compared with TRBD2, the D call given in the table. TRBV21-1 is a pseudogene. The CDR3 is 19 residues long. CDR3 sequence reads: CAVNLIANGTSGNTDTQYF. CDR3 nucleotides: TGTGCCGTAAACCTTATAGCTAACGGGACTAGCGGGAACACAGATACGCAGTATTTT.

The chain is built from TRBV18 and TRBJ1-1; D is possibly TRBD1 (5 bases). V was pared by 3 bases and J by 1 base, with 15 bases between. Germline-derived CDR1 and CDR2 are KGHSH and LQKENI. The CDR3 is 16 amino acids. The CDR3 here is CASSPIQGRSNTEAFF. The CDR3 nucleotides read TGTGCCAGCTCACCCATCCAGGGTCGGTCGAACACTGAAGCTTTCTTT.

The chain combines TRBV6-5 with TRBJ2-7; a possible D gene is TRBD1 (6 bases). The CDR3 runs 14 residues. Germline assignment: CDR1 MNHEY and CDR2 SVGAGI. Trimming shortened V by 5 bases and J by 2 bases, and 13 bases separated the two germline ends. As DNA, the CDR3 is TGTGCCAGCAGTCCAACGGACAGCCCCTACGAGCAGTACTTC. This codes for CASSPTDSPYEQYF.

The chain carries TRBV5-6 and TRBJ1-1, with 7 bases matching TRBD1. Per germline, CDR1 SGHDT and CDR2 YYEEEE. With 4 bases clipped from V and 4 bases from J, the junction kept 7 bases outside the gene matches. The length of the CDR3 is 14 residues. The CDR3 nucleotides are TGTGCCAGCAGCCGCAGGGGGTTGAGCACTGAAGCTTTCTTT. Translated, it gives CASSRRGLSTEAFF.

The chain carries TRBV19 and TRBJ2-7; 7 bases are a match to TRBD1. CDR1 is LNHDA and CDR2 is SQIVND in the germline V gene (reference sequence). Trimming at V came to 5 bases and at J to 0 bases, leaving 13 bases not matched to a gene. The CDR3 is made up of 17 amino acids. The CDR3 region has the DNA TGTGCCAGTAGTCTCAGGGGGACGACAGGTAGCTCCTACGAGCAGTACTTC. Protein sequence: CASSLRGTTGSSYEQYF.

The genes are TRBV2 and TRBJ2-1, with 10 bases fitting TRBD2. CDR3 length: 14 residues. Per the germline V gene, CDR1 is SNHLY and CDR2 is FYNNEI. Unmatched junction bases numbered 2, after V lost 7 bases and J lost 2 bases. Here the CDR3 reads CASITSGTYNEQFF. CDR3 DNA sequence: TGTGCCAGCATCACTAGCGGGACCTACAATGAGCAGTTCTTC.

Only one count was recorded for this clone. The gene calls are TRBV5-4 and TRBJ2-7, with 11 bases lining up with TRBD2. Germline V gene data show CDR1 as SGHNT and CDR2 as YYREEE (reference sequence). This CDR3 is built from 17 residues. With V trimmed by 2 bases and J by 7 bases, 14 bases remained unmatched. The CDR3 coding sequence is TGTGCCAGCAGCTTCCCCACAACTAGCGGGAGTACACGGGAGCAGTACTTC. Encoded protein: CASSFPTTSGSTREQYF.